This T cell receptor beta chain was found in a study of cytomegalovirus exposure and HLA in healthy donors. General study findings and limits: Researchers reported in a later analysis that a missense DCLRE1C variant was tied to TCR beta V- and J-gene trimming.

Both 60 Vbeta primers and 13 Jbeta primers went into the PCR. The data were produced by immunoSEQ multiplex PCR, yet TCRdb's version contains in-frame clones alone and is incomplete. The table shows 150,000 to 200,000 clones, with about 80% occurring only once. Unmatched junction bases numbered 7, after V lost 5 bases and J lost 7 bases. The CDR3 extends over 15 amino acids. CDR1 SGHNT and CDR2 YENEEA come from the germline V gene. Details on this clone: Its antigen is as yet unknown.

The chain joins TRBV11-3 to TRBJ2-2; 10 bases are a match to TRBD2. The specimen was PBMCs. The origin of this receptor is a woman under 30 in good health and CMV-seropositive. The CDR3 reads CASSARGLAVGELFF. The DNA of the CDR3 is TGTGCCAGCAGCGCGAGAGGACTAGCGGTCGGGGAGCTGTTTTTT.